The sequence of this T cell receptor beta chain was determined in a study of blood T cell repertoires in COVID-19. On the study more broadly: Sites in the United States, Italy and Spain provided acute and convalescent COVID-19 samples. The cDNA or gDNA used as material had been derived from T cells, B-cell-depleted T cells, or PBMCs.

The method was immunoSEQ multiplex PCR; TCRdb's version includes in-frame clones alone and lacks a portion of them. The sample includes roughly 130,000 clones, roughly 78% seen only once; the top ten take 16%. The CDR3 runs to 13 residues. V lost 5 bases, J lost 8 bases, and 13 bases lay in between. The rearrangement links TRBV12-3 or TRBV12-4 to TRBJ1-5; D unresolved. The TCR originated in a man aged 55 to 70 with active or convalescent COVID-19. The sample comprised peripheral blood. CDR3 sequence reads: CASSQAGGEPQHF. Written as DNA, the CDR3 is TGTGCCAGCAGTCAAGCCGGCGGGGAGCCCCAGCATTTT.